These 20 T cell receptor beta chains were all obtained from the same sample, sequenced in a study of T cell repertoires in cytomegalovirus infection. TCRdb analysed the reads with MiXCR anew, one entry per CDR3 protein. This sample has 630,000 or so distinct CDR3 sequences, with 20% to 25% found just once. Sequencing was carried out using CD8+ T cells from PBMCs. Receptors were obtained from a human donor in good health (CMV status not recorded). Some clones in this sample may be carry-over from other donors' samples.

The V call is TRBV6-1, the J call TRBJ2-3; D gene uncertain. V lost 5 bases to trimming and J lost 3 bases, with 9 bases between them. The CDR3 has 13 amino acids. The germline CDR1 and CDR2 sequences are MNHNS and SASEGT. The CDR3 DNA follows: TGTGCCAGCAGTTATTTTTGGACAGATACGCAGTATTTT. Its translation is CASSYFWTDTQYF.

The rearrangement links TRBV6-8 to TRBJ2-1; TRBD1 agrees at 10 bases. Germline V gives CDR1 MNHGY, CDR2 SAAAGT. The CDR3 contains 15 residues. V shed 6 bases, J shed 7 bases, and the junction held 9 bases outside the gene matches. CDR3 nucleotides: TGTGCCAGCAGCTATGGGACAGGGGTCGTTAATGAGCAGTTCTTC. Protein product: CASSYGTGVVNEQFF.

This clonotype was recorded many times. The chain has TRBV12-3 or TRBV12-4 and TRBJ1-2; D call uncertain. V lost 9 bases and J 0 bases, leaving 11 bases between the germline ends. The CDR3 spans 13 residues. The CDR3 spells CASVGRSNYGYTF. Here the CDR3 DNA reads TGTGCCAGTGTGGGGAGATCTAACTATGGCTACACCTTC.

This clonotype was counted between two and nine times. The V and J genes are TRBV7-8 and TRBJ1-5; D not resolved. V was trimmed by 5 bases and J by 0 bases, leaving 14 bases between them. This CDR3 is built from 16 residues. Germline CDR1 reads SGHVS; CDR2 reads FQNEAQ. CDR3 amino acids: CASSPVVWDSNQPQHF. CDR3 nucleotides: TGTGCCAGCAGCCCCGTTGTTTGGGATAGCAATCAGCCCCAGCATTTT.

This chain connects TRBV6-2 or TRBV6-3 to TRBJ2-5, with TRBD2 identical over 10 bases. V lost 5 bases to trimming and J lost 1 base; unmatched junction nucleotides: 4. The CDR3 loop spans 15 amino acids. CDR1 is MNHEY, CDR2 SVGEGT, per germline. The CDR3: CASSQSGGAQETQYF. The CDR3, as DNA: TGTGCCAGCAGTCAAAGCGGGGGGGCCCAAGAGACCCAGTACTTC.

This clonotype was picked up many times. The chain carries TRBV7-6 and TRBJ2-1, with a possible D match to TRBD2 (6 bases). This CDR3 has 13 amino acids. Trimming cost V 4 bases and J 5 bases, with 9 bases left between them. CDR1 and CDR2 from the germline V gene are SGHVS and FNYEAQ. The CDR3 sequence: CASSYGGDNEQFF. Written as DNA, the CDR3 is TGTGCCAGCAGCTATGGCGGGGACAATGAGCAGTTCTTC.

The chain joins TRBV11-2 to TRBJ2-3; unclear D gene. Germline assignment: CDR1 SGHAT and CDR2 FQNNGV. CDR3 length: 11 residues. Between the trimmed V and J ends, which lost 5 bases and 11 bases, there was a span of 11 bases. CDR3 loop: CASSGHLGQYF. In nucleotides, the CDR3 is TGTGCCAGCAGCGGCCACCTTGGGCAGTATTTT.

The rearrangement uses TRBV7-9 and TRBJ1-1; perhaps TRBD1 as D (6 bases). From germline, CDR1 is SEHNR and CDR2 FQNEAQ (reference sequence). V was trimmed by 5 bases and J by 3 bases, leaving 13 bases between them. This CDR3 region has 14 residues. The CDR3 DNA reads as TGTGCCAGCAGCCCCGGGGGGCGGGACACTGAAGCTTTCTTT. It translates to CASSPGGRDTEAFF.

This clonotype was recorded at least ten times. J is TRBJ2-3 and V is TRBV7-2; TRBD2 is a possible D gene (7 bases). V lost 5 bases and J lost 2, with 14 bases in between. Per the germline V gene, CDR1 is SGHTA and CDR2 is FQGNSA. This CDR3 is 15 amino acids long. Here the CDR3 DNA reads TGTGCCAGCAGCCCAAGGGGGGGGCACACAGATACGCAGTATTTT. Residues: CASSPRGGHTDTQYF.

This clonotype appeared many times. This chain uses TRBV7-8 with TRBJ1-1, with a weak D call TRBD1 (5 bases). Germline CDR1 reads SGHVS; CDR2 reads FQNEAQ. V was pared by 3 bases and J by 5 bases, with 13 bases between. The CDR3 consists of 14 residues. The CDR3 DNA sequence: TGTGCCAGCAGCTTGGAGGGGAGAGGGACTGAAGCTTTCTTT. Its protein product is CASSLEGRGTEAFF.

The CDR3 DNA follows: TGTGCCAGCAGCTTAGTCAACGGAGCCACTGAAGCTTTCTTT. Translated, it gives CASSLVNGATEAFF. The chain employs TRBV7-9 and TRBJ1-1, with D uncertain. The CDR3 loop spans 14 amino acids. CDR1 is SEHNR and CDR2 is FQNEAQ in the germline V gene (reference sequence). V lost 1 base, J lost 4 bases, and 10 bases lay in between.

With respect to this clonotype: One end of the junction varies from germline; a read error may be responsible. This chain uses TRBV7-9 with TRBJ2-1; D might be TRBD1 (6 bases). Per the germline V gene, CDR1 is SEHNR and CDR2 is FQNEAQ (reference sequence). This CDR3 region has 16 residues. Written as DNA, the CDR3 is TGTGTCAGCAGCTGGAAAACAGGGAGCTCCTACAATGAGCAGTTCTTC. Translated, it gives CVSSWKTGSSYNEQFF.

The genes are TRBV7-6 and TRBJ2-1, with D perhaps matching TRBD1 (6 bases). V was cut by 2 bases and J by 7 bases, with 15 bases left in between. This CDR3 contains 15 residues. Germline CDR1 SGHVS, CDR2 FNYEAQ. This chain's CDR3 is CASSLTETGYNEQFF. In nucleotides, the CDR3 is TGTGCCAGCAGCTTAACCGAGACAGGATATAATGAGCAGTTCTTC.

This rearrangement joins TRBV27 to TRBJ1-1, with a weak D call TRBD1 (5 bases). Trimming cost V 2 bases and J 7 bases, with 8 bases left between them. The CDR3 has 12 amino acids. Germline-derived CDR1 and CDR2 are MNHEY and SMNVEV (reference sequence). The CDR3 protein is CASSLMGREAFF. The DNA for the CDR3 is TGTGCCAGCAGTTTAATGGGACGTGAAGCTTTCTTT.

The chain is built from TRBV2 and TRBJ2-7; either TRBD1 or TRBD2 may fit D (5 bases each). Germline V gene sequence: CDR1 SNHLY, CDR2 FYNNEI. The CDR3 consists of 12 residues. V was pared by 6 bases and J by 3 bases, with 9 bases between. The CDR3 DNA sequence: TGTGCCAGCAGGTTTGGGGGCTACGAGCAGTACTTC. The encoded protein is CASRFGGYEQYF.

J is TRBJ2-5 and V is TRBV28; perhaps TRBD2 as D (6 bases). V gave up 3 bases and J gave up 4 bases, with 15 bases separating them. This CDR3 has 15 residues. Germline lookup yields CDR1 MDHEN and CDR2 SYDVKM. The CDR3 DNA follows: TGTGCCAGCAGTTTCCCCGGGACTTCCTCAGAGACCCAGTACTTC. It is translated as CASSFPGTSSETQYF.

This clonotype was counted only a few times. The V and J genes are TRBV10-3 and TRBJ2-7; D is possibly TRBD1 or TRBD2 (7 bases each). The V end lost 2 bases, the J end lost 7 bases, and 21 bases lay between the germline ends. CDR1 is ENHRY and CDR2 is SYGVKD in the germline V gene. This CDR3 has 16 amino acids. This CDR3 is CAISERGQGHGGEQYF. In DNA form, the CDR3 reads TGTGCCATCAGTGAGAGGGGGCAGGGGCACGGGGGGGAGCAGTACTTC.

CDR3 nucleotides: TGTGCCAGCAGTTACGCGGTCCTTATCTCTGGGGCCAACGTCCTGACTTTC. Its translation: CASSYAVLISGANVLTF. This chain uses TRBV6-2 or TRBV6-3 with TRBJ2-6; no firm D call. With 2 bases removed from V and 0 bases from J, the gap between germline ends came to 11 bases. CDR1 and CDR2 (germline): MNHEY, SVGEGT. CDR3 size: 17 residues.

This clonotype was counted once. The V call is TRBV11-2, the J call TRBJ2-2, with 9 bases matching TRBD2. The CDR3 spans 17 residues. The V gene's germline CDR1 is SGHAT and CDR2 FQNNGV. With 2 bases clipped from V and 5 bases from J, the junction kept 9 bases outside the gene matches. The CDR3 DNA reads TGTGCCAGCAGCTTAAACCGGCGGGGGGGCCGAACCGGGGAGCTGTTTTTT. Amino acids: CASSLNRRGGRTGELFF.

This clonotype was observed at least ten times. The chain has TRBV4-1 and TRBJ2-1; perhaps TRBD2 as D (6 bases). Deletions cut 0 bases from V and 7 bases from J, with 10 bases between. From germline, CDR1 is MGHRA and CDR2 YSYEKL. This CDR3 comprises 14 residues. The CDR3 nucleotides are TGCGCCAGCAGCCAAGAGCGGGCGGGGAATGAGCAGTTCTTC. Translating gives CASSQERAGNEQFF.